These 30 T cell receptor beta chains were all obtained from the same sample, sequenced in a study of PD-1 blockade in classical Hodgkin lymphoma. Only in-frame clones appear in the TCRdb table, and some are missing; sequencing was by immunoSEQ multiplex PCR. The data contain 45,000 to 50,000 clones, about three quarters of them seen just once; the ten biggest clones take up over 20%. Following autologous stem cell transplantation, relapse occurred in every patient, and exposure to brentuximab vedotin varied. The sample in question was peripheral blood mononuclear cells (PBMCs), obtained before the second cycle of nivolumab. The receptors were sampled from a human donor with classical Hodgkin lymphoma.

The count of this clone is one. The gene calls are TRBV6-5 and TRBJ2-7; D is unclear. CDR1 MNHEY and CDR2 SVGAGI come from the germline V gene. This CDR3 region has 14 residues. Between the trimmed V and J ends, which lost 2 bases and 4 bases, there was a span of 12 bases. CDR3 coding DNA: TGTGCCAGCAGTTACGAATCAGAACCTTACGAGCAGTACTTC. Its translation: CASSYESEPYEQYF.

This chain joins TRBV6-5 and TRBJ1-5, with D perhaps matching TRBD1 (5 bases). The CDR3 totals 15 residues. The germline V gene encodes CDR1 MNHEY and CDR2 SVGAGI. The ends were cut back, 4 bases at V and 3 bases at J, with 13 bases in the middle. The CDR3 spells CASSSDKASNQPQHF. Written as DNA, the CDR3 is TGTGCCAGCAGTTCGGACAAGGCCTCCAATCAGCCCCAGCATTTT.

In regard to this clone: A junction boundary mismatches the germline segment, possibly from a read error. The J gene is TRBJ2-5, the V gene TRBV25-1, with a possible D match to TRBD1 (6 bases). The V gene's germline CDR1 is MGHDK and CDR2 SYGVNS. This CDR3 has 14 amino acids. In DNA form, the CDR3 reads TGTGCCAACAGTGGGTCCAGGGGTGAAGAGACCCAGTACTTC. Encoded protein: CANSGSRGEETQYF.

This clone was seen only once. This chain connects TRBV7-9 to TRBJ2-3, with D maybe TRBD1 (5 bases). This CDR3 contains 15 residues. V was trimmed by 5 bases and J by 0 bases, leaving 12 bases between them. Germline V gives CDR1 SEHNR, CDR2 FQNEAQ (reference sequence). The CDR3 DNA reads TGTGCCAGCAGCCTAAGGACACCTAGCACAGATACGCAGTATTTT. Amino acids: CASSLRTPSTDTQYF.

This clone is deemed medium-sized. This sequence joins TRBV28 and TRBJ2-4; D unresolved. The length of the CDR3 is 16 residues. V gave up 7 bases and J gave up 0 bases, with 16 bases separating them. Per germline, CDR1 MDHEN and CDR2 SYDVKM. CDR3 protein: CASIPNLGRAKNIQYF. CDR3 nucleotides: TGTGCCAGCATCCCCAATTTGGGCCGAGCCAAAAACATTCAGTACTTC.

CDR3 in DNA: TGTGCCAGCAGTGACGGACAGTACCACGAGCAGTACTTC. Its protein is CASSDGQYHEQYF. The chain has TRBV6-1 and TRBJ2-7, with D possibly TRBD1 on 6 matching bases. V lost 3 bases, J lost 5 bases, and 11 bases lay in between. The CDR3 contains 13 residues. The germline V gene has CDR1 MNHNS and CDR2 SASEGT.

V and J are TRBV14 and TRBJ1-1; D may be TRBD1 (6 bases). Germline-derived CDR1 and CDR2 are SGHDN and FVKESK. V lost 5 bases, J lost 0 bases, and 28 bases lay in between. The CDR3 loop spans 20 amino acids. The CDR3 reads CASSATYSRGTPKLNTEAFF. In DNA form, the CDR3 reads TGTGCCAGCAGCGCAACGTACAGTAGGGGGACTCCCAAACTGAACACTGAAGCTTTCTTT. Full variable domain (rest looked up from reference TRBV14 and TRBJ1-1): EAGVTQFPSHSVIEKGQTVTLRCDPISGHDNLYWYRRVMGKEIKFLLHFVKESKQDESGMPNNRFLAERTGGTYSTLKVQPAELEDSGVYFCASSATYSRGTPKLNTEAFFGQGTRLTVV.

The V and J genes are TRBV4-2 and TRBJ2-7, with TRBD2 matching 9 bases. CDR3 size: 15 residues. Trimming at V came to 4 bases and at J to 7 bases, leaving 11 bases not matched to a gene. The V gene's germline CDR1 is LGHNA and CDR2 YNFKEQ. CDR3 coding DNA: TGTGCCAGCAGCCCAAGGGATAGCGGGAGTGATGAGCAGTACTTC. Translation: CASSPRDSGSDEQYF.

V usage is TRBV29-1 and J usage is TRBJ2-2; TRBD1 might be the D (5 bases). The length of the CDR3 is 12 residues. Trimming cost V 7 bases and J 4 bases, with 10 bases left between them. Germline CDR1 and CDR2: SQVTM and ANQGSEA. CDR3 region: CSAPGPTGELFF. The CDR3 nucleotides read TGCAGCGCTCCAGGGCCCACCGGGGAGCTGTTTTTT.

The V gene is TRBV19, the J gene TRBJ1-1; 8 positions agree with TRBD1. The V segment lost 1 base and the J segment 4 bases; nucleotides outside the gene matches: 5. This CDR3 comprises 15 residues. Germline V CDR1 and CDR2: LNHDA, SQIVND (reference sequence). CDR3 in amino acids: CASSIARGLATEAFF. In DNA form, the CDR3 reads TGTGCCAGTAGTATAGCCAGGGGGCTGGCCACTGAAGCTTTCTTT.

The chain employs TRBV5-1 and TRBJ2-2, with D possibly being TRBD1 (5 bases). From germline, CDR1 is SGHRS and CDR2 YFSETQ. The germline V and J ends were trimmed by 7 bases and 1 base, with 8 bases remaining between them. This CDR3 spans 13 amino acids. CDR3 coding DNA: TGCGCCAGCGCTACAGGGAACACCGGGGAGCTGTTTTTT. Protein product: CASATGNTGELFF.

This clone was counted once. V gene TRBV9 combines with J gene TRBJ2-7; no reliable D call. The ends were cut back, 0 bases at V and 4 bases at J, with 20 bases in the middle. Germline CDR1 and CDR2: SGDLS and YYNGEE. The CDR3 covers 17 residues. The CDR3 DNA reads TGTGCCAGCAGCGTAGGCCTATCGGCAGGCGCCAAATACGAGCAGTACTTC. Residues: CASSVGLSAGAKYEQYF.

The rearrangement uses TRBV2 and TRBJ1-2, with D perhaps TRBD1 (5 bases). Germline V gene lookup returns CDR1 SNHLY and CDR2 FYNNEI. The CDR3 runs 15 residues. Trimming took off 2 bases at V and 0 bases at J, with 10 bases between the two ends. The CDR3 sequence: CASSEYEGANYGYTF. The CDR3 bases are TGTGCCAGCAGTGAATATGAAGGGGCTAACTATGGCTACACCTTC.

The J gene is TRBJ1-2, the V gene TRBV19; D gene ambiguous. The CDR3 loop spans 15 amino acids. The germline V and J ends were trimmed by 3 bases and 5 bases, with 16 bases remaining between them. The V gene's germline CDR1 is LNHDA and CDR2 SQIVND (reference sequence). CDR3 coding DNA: TGTGCCAGTAGTATCAGTCCGGGATCGGGTTATGGCTACACCTTC. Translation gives CASSISPGSGYGYTF.

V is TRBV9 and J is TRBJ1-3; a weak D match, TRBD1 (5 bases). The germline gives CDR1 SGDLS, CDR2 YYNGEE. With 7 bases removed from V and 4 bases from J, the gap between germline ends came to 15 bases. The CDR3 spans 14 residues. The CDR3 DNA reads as TGTGCCAGCGCCCTGGGGCAGGTCGGAAACACCATATATTTT. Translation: CASALGQVGNTIYF.

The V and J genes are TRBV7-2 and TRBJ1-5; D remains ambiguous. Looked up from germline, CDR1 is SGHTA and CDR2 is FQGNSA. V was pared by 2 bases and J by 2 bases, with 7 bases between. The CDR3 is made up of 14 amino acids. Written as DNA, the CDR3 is TGTGCCAGCAGCTTAAAGGGAGGCAATCAGCCCCAGCATTTT. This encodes CASSLKGGNQPQHF. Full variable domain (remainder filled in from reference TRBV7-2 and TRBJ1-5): GAGVSQSPSNKVTEKGKDVELRCDPISGHTALYWYRQSLGQGLEFLIYFQGNSAPDKSGLPSDRFSAERTGGSVSTLTIQRTQQEDSAVYLCASSLKGGNQPQHFGDGTRLSIL.

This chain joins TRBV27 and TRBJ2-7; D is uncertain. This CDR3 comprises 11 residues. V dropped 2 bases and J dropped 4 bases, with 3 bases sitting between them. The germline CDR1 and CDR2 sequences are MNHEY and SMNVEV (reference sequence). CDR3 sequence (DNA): TGTGCCAGCAGTTTAGGGTACGAGCAGTACTTC. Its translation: CASSLGYEQYF.

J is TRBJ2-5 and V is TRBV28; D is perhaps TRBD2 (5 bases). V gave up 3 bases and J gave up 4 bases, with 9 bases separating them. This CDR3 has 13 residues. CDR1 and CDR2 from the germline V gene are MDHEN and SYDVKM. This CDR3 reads CASSFGVGETQYF. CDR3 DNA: TGTGCCAGCAGTTTCGGGGTAGGAGAGACCCAGTACTTC.

The CDR3: CASSVTSGGSPGTDTQYF. In DNA, the CDR3 is TGTGCCAGCAGCGTCACTAGCGGGGGGTCCCCGGGCACAGATACGCAGTATTTT. The J gene is TRBJ2-3, the V gene TRBV12-1; no check of the table's D call, TRBD2, against the DNA was made. TRBV12-1 is a pseudogene locus. The CDR3 sequence is 18 residues long.

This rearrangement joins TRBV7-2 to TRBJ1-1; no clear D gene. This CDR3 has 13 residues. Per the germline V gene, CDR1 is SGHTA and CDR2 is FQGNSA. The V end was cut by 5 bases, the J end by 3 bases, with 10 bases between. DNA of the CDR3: TGTGCCAGCAGCCCGGACGGAGACACTGAAGCTTTCTTT. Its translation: CASSPDGDTEAFF.

The CDR3 protein is CASSHRGTGAEKLFF. Written as DNA, the CDR3 is TGCGCCAGCAGTCATCGTGGGACAGGGGCTGAAAAACTGTTTTTT. V is TRBV10-2 and J is TRBJ1-4, with 10 bases aligning to TRBD1. This CDR3 is built from 15 residues. Germline CDR1 is WSHSY and CDR2 is SAAADI. With V trimmed by 5 bases and J by 7 bases, 7 bases remained unmatched.

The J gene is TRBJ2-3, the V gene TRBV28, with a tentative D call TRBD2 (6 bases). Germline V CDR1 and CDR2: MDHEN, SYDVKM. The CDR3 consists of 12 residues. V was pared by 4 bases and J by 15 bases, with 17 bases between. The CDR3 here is CASSSGTLSNYF. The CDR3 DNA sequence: TGTGCCAGCAGTTCCGGGACTCTTAGTAATTATTTT.

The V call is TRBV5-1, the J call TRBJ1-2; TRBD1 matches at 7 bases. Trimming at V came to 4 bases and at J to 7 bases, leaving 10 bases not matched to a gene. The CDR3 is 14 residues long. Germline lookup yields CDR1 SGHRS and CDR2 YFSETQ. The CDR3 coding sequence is TGCGCCAGCAGCGTGGCAGGGGGAGAGTTTGGCTACACCTTC. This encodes CASSVAGGEFGYTF.

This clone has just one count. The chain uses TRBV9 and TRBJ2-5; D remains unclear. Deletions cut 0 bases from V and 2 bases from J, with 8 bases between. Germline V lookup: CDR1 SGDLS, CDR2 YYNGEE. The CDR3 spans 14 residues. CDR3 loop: CASSVDPTQETQYF. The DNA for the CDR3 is TGTGCCAGCAGCGTAGACCCTACTCAAGAGACCCAGTACTTC.

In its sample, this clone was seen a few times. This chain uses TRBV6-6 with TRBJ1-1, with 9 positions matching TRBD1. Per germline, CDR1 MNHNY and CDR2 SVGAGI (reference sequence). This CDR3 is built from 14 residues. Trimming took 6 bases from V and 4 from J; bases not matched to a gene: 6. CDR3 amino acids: CASRPGTGSTEAFF. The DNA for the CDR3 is TGTGCCAGCAGACCCGGGACAGGGAGCACTGAAGCTTTCTTT.

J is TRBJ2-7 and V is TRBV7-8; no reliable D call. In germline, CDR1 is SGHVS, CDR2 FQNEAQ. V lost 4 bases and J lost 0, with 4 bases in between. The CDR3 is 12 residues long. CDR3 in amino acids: CASSSSSYEQYF. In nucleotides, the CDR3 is TGTGCCAGCAGCTCAAGCTCCTACGAGCAGTACTTC.

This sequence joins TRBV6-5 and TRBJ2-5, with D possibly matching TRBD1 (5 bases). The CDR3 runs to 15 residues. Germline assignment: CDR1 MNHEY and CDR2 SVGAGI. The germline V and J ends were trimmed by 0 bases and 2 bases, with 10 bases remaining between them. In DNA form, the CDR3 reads TGTGCCAGCAGTTACTCCCTCAGGGTACAAGAGACCCAGTACTTC. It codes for CASSYSLRVQETQYF.

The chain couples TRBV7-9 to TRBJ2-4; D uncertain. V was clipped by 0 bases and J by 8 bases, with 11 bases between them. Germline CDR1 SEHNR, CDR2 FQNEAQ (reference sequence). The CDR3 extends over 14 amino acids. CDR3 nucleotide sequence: TGTGCCAGCAGCTTAGCGAGGCAGACTGACATTCAGTACTTC. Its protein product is CASSLARQTDIQYF.

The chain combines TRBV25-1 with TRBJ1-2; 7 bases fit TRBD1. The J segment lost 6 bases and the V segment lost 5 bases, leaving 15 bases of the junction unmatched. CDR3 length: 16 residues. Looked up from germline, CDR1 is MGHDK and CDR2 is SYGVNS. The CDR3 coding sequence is TGTGCCAGCAGTTCAACGGAGAAGGGGGCGTTAGATGGCTACACCTTC. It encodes CASSSTEKGALDGYTF.

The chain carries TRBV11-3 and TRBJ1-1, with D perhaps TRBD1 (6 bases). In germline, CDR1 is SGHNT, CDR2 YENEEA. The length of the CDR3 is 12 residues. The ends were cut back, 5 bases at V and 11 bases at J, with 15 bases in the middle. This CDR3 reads CASSPHEGEAFF. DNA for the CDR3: TGTGCCAGCAGCCCCCACGAGGGGGAGGCTTTCTTT.